The source of this T cell receptor beta chain is a study of regulatory T cells in long-lasting Graves disease. Overall study findings and caveats: Samples came from peripheral blood alone, without thyroid tissue. A greater number of public clonotypes (2,741) was shared by persistent patients than by new patients (roughly 930). Persistent Graves' patients showed less TCR diversity than newly diagnosed patients showed.

This clonotype was counted many times. The antigen is undetermined. The CDR3 consists of 14 residues. Germline CDR1 and CDR2: SNHLY and FYNNEI. V was cut by 7 bases and J by 4 bases, with 13 bases left in between. Arm-PCR of CDR3 regions with iRepertoire HTBI primers generated TCR beta libraries. Each CDR3 protein is one row after TCRdb ran MiXCR on the multiplex PCR reads. Among almost 350,000 distinct CDR3 sequences listed, less than 20% were seen once. Time point described: persistent/refractory GD, antithyroid drugs over 5 years with positive TRAb. Extracted RNA from PBMCs served as the source of the TCR library. From an endocrinology department in Xi'an, China, came the patients.

This TCR came from a female donor with Graves disease. Specimen: peripheral blood mononuclear cells (PBMCs), collected when the disease was refractory, from a patient treated with antithyroid drugs. The chain recombines TRBV2 with TRBJ1-4; perhaps TRBD1 as D (5 bases). CDR3 nucleotide sequence: TGTGCCAGCATTCGCAGGGAAAATAATGAAAAACTGTTTTTT. It codes for CASIRRENNEKLFF.